These T cell receptor beta chains were read from a single sample in a study of metastatic and nonmetastatic thyroid tumors. With MiXCR, TCRdb reprocessed the PCR reads. The table shows some 15,000 clones, with approximately 30% occurring only once. The sequenced sample was tumor tissue. The receptors were gathered from a female donor with papillary thyroid cancer or a benign thyroid nodule (not recorded which). Some clones in this sample may be carry-over from other donors' samples. Each CDR3 is given with its conserved first and last residue. Each record gives: J gene, CDR3 length, clone size, D gene, V gene, CDR3 DNA, CDR3 protein. D genes are given only for firm matches. Expanded clones are given a class, and other clones once, few, many or no size at all.

j_gene: TRBJ2-7; len: 15; abundance: few; d_gene: -; v_gene: TRBV6-1; CDR3nt: TGTGCCAGCCTACAAAGGAGGGCCGAAACGTGGGAGCAGTACTTC; CDR3aa: CASLQRRAETWEQYF
j_gene: TRBJ1-1; len: 14; abundance: -; d_gene: -; v_gene: TRBV28; CDR3nt: TGTGCCAGCAGTATGGCTGACGTTTTCCCTGAAGCTTTCTTT; CDR3aa: CASSMADVFPEAFF
j_gene: TRBJ1-3; len: 14; abundance: many; d_gene: -; v_gene: TRBV7-9; CDR3nt: TGTGCCAGCAGCGCCAGTGACTCTGGAAACACCATATATTTT; CDR3aa: CASSASDSGNTIYF
j_gene: TRBJ2-7; len: 16; abundance: -; d_gene: TRBD2; v_gene: TRBV30; CDR3nt: TGTGCCGGCCAAGGGACTAGCGGGGGGCTCGACTACGAGCAGTACTTC; CDR3aa: CAGQGTSGGLDYEQYF
j_gene: TRBJ1-6; len: 13; abundance: many; d_gene: -; v_gene: TRBV30; CDR3nt: TGTGCCTGGAGTAAGGGTTGGAATTCACCCCTCCACTTT; CDR3aa: CAWSKGWNSPLHF
j_gene: TRBJ2-7; len: 15; abundance: -; d_gene: -; v_gene: TRBV11-1; CDR3nt: TGTGCCAGCATGTCCCGGCACAGCCTCTCCTACGAGCAGTACTTC; CDR3aa: CASMSRHSLSYEQYF
j_gene: TRBJ2-1; len: 13; abundance: many; d_gene: TRBD1; v_gene: TRBV6-1; CDR3nt: TGTGCCAGCAGCCTGGGACAGGGCAATGAGCAGTTCTTC; CDR3aa: CASSLGQGNEQFF
j_gene: TRBJ1-4; len: 14; abundance: many; d_gene: -; v_gene: TRBV28; CDR3nt: TGTGCCAGCAGTTTAAGGCTGTCTAATGAAAAACTGTTTTTT; CDR3aa: CASSLRLSNEKLFF
j_gene: TRBJ1-2; len: 12; abundance: medium-sized; d_gene: -; v_gene: TRBV20-1; CDR3nt: TGCAGTGCTAGTCCAGGATACTATGGCTACACCTTC; CDR3aa: CSASPGYYGYTF
j_gene: TRBJ2-5; len: 14; abundance: medium-sized; d_gene: TRBD2; v_gene: TRBV5-1; CDR3nt: TGCGCCAGCAGCATTAGCGGGGGGGCCGAGACCCAGTACTTC; CDR3aa: CASSISGGAETQYF
j_gene: TRBJ1-6; len: 14; abundance: many; d_gene: -; v_gene: TRBV28; CDR3nt: TGTGCCAGCAACAGTCTGCCCTATAATTCACCCCTCCACTTT; CDR3aa: CASNSLPYNSPLHF
j_gene: TRBJ2-7; len: 11; abundance: -; d_gene: TRBD1; v_gene: TRBV2; CDR3nt: TGTGCCAGCAGAGGGGGCGACGAGCAGTACTTC; CDR3aa: CASRGGDEQYF
j_gene: TRBJ2-3; len: 17; abundance: -; d_gene: -; v_gene: TRBV20-1; CDR3nt: TGCAGTGCCACCCGAACCCAGCGGACAGACTTTTTTGATACGCAGTATTTT; CDR3aa: CSATRTQRTDFFDTQYF
j_gene: TRBJ2-1; len: 16; abundance: large; d_gene: TRBD1; v_gene: TRBV9; CDR3nt: TGTGCCAGCAGCGGGCCCGACGGGACAGAGGACAATGAGCAGTTCTTC; CDR3aa: CASSGPDGTEDNEQFF
j_gene: TRBJ2-5; len: 15; abundance: many; d_gene: -; v_gene: TRBV6-1; CDR3nt: TGTGCCAGCAGTGAGCAACTACTACTCCAAGAGACCCAGTACTTC; CDR3aa: CASSEQLLLQETQYF
j_gene: TRBJ1-4; len: 16; abundance: many; d_gene: -; v_gene: TRBV4-1; CDR3nt: TGCGCCAGCAGCCAAGATCGAGGGTTATCTAATGAAAAACTGTTTTTT; CDR3aa: CASSQDRGLSNEKLFF
j_gene: TRBJ1-2; len: 14; abundance: medium-sized; d_gene: TRBD1; v_gene: TRBV20-1; CDR3nt: TGCAGTGCGGACGCCGGGACAGGGGACTATGGCTACACCTTC; CDR3aa: CSADAGTGDYGYTF
j_gene: TRBJ1-2; len: 15; abundance: few; d_gene: -; v_gene: TRBV2; CDR3nt: TGTGCCAGCATAAATTTCGGGACGCTTAGCGATGGCTACACCTTC; CDR3aa: CASINFGTLSDGYTF
j_gene: TRBJ2-7; len: 15; abundance: few; d_gene: -; v_gene: TRBV28; CDR3nt: TGTGCCAGCAGTTTAATCCGGCCTACCGCCTACGAGCAGTACTTC; CDR3aa: CASSLIRPTAYEQYF
j_gene: TRBJ2-2; len: 14; abundance: once; d_gene: TRBD1; v_gene: TRBV7-2; CDR3nt: TGTGCCAGCAGCCCGGACAGGACCACCGGGGAGCTGTTTTTT; CDR3aa: CASSPDRTTGELFF
j_gene: TRBJ2-5; len: 15; abundance: many; d_gene: TRBD1; v_gene: TRBV4-1; CDR3nt: TGCGCCAGCAGCCTTACCCCACAGGGGCAAGAGACCCAGTACTTC; CDR3aa: CASSLTPQGQETQYF
j_gene: TRBJ2-2; len: 14; abundance: medium-sized; d_gene: -; v_gene: TRBV29-1; CDR3nt: TGCAGCGTTGATGCCCAGGGCGTGTCCGGGGAGCTGTTTTTT; CDR3aa: CSVDAQGVSGELFF
j_gene: TRBJ2-1; len: 14; abundance: many; d_gene: TRBD2; v_gene: TRBV9; CDR3nt: TGTGCCAGCAGCCCCGGGACTACCTACAATGAGCAGTTCTTC; CDR3aa: CASSPGTTYNEQFF
j_gene: TRBJ2-3; len: 16; abundance: medium-sized; d_gene: -; v_gene: TRBV12-3/TRBV12-4; CDR3nt: TGTGCCAGCACCTCATCCGGGGCAGGAAGCACAGATACGCAGTATTTT; CDR3aa: CASTSSGAGSTDTQYF
j_gene: TRBJ2-7; len: 13; abundance: -; d_gene: TRBD1; v_gene: TRBV5-5; CDR3nt: TGTGCCAGCAGCCAGGGACAGAAATACGAGCAGTACTTC; CDR3aa: CASSQGQKYEQYF
j_gene: TRBJ2-5; len: 11; abundance: many; d_gene: TRBD2; v_gene: TRBV28; CDR3nt: TGTGCCACGGGACTAGCGGAGACCCAGTACTTC; CDR3aa: CATGLAETQYF
j_gene: TRBJ2-7; len: 12; abundance: -; d_gene: -; v_gene: TRBV12-3/TRBV12-4; CDR3nt: TGTGCCAGCAGTGGAGACAGCTACGAGCAGTACTTC; CDR3aa: CASSGDSYEQYF
j_gene: TRBJ2-5; len: 14; abundance: many; d_gene: TRBD1; v_gene: TRBV18; CDR3nt: TGTGCCAGCTCACCACCGGACAGGCAAGAGACCCAGTACTTC; CDR3aa: CASSPPDRQETQYF